The 26 T cell receptor beta chains reported below all come from one sample, sequenced in a study of CD8+CD57+ T cells in acquired aplastic anemia. Flow cytometry had shown expanded CD8+CD57+ cells in the patients chosen for sequencing. CDR3 and TCR beta VDJ profiling relied on genomic DNA as the template. MiXCR, applied by TCRdb to the reads, yields one record per CDR3 protein. The sample lists about 120,000 distinct CDR3 sequences, under 60% occurring once. Sequenced: sorted CD4+, CD8+, or CD8+CD57+ T cells (not recorded which) from PBMCs. Receptors were obtained from a human donor with aplastic anemia.

V is TRBV24-1 and J is TRBJ2-2; 9 bases are a match to TRBD2. This CDR3 has 16 amino acids. Germline V gene data show CDR1 as KGHDR and CDR2 as SFDVKD. V was clipped by 4 bases and J by 4 bases; unmatched bases: 6. CDR3 nucleotide sequence: TGTGCCACCAGTGAGTTAGCGGGGGACTCCACCGGGGAGCTGTTTTTT. Protein sequence: CATSELAGDSTGELFF.

Concerning this clonotype itself: One end of the junction fails to match germline, which may point to a read error. The genes are TRBV19 and TRBJ2-5, with 10 bases identical to TRBD1. CDR3 size: 12 residues. Germline V CDR1 and CDR2: LNHDA, SQIVND (reference sequence). The CDR3 loop is CASSSAGTGVDF. CDR3 coding DNA: TGTGCCAGTAGTTCAGCCGGGACAGGGGTGGACTTC.

This clonotype was picked up a small number of times. The chain has TRBV10-2 and TRBJ2-5, with 8 bases that match TRBD1. Germline CDR1 WSHSY, CDR2 SAAADI. Trimming cost V 7 bases and J 4 bases; bases outside gene matches: 8. CDR3 length equals 14 residues. The CDR3 sequence is CASTTQGEGETQYF. The CDR3 DNA reads TGCGCCAGCACTACACAGGGGGAAGGAGAGACCCAGTACTTC.

This clonotype has only a few counts. The CDR3 is CASSESSGRTPGTDTQYF. The DNA for the CDR3 is TGTGCCAGCAGTGAATCTAGCGGGAGGACCCCGGGCACAGATACGCAGTATTTT. V usage is TRBV25-1 and J usage is TRBJ2-3; TRBD2 matches at 11 bases. The CDR3 loop spans 18 amino acids. CDR1 is MGHDK and CDR2 is SYGVNS in the germline V gene. Trimming removed 1 base from V and 1 base from J; junction bases left unmatched: 7.

This sequence joins TRBV11-1 and TRBJ1-2; 9 nucleotides agree with TRBD1. Losses at the gene ends were 2 bases for V and 8 bases for J; bases not matched to a gene: 12. Germline lookup yields CDR1 SGHAT and CDR2 FQDESV (reference sequence). The CDR3 covers 16 residues. The CDR3 protein is CASSLPPGQGRGGYTF. In DNA form, the CDR3 reads TGTGCCAGCAGCTTACCTCCGGGACAGGGCCGTGGAGGCTACACCTTC. The whole variable domain, remainder taken from reference TRBV11-1 and TRBJ1-2, is EAEVAQSPRYKITEKSQAVAFWCDPISGHATLYWYRQILGQGPELLVQFQDESVVDDSQLPKDRFSAERLKGVDSTLKIQPAELGDSAMYLCASSLPPGQGRGGYTFGSGTRLTVV.

V gene TRBV25-1 combines with J gene TRBJ2-5, with 10 bases fitting TRBD2. J lost 7 bases, V lost 3 bases, and 11 bases had no gene match. CDR1 MGHDK and CDR2 SYGVNS come from the germline V gene. CDR3 length: 16 residues. CDR3 DNA sequence: TGTGCCAGCAGTGAGTCGTTAGCGGGAGGCTTAGGGACCCAGTACTTC. Its protein product is CASSESLAGGLGTQYF. The full variable domain, in which reference TRBV25-1 and TRBJ2-5 provide the parts outside the CDR3, is EADIYQTPRYLVIGTGKKITLECSQTMGHDKMYWYQQDPGMELHLIHYSYGVNSTEKGDLSSESTVSRIRTEHFPLTLESARPSHTSQYLCASSESLAGGLGTQYFGPGTRLLVL.

The chain uses TRBV2 and TRBJ2-1, with D tentatively TRBD1 or TRBD2 (5 bases each). Germline lookup yields CDR1 SNHLY and CDR2 FYNNEI. V was clipped by 8 bases and J by 1 base, with 15 bases between them. This CDR3 is built from 15 residues. The CDR3 spells CASGPGPGSYNEQFF. The CDR3 DNA reads as TGTGCCAGCGGGCCGGGACCCGGGTCCTACAATGAGCAGTTCTTC.

This chain connects TRBV11-2 to TRBJ2-7; 8 bases are a match to TRBD1. Germline assignment: CDR1 SGHAT and CDR2 FQNNGV. V trimming: 5 bases; J trimming: 1 base; junction bases outside the gene matches: 7. The CDR3 loop spans 15 amino acids. CDR3 nucleotides: TGTGCCAGCAGCCCCTGGACAGGGATTTCCTACGAGCAGTACTTC. Its protein is CASSPWTGISYEQYF.

V and J are TRBV3-1 and TRBJ2-7; 8 bases map to TRBD1. This CDR3 region has 14 residues. Germline loops: CDR1 LGHDT, CDR2 YNNKEL (reference sequence). Trimming cost V 3 bases and J 1 base; bases outside gene matches: 2. CDR3 DNA sequence: TGTGCCAGCAGCCACCGGGACAGGTCCTACGAGCAGTACTTC. Translated, it gives CASSHRDRSYEQYF.

Many counts were recorded for this clonotype. The chain links TRBV7-9 to TRBJ1-1; 8 bases are a match to TRBD1. The V segment lost 4 bases and the J segment 3 bases; nucleotides outside the gene matches: 7. Germline V CDR1 and CDR2: SEHNR, FQNEAQ (reference sequence). The CDR3 spans 15 residues. The CDR3 DNA follows: TGTGCCAGCAGCTCAACAACAGGGGGGTACACTGAAGCTTTCTTT. It translates to CASSSTTGGYTEAFF. Combining the CDR3 with reference TRBV7-9 and TRBJ1-1 gives the whole variable domain DTGVSQNPRHKITKRGQNVTFRCDPISEHNRLYWYRQTLGQGPEFLTYFQNEAQLEKSRLLSDRFSAERPKGSFSTLEIQRTEQGDSAMYLCASSSTTGGYTEAFFGQGTRLTVV.

This clonotype was detected a few times. The V call is TRBV11-3, the J call TRBJ2-3; 7 bases fit TRBD2. Germline V lookup: CDR1 SGHNT, CDR2 YENEEA. The CDR3 consists of 18 residues. V shed 5 bases, J shed 2 bases, and the junction held 16 bases outside the gene matches. This CDR3 is CASSRFGGWLAATDTQYF. Written as DNA, the CDR3 is TGTGCCAGCAGCCGTTTCGGAGGCTGGCTAGCGGCCACAGATACGCAGTATTTT.

The gene calls are TRBV10-1 and TRBJ2-7; 10 bases agree with TRBD1. Germline V gene sequence: CDR1 WNHNN, CDR2 SYGVQD (reference sequence). The CDR3 runs 15 residues. The junction had 4 bases not matched to a gene; V was cut back by 4 bases and J by 1 base. CDR3 sequence (DNA): TGCGCCAGCAGTGGCGGGACAGGGGTATCCTACGAGCAGTACTTC. Amino acid sequence: CASSGGTGVSYEQYF.

This clonotype came up a few times. V gene TRBV28 combines with J gene TRBJ1-5; D gene unclear. Trimming took 3 bases from V and 5 from J, leaving 8 bases between them. The CDR3 spans 13 residues. CDR1 and CDR2 from the germline V gene are MDHEN and SYDVKM. The DNA for the CDR3 is TGTGCCAGCAGTTTCGCCTTCTATCAGCCCCAGCATTTT. This translates into CASSFAFYQPQHF.

J is TRBJ1-1 and V is TRBV7-9; D is possibly TRBD1 (5 bases). Germline CDR1 and CDR2: SEHNR and FQNEAQ (reference sequence). The V gene lost 5 bases and the J gene lost 5 bases, with 6 bases spanning the gap. This CDR3 contains 11 residues. Here the CDR3 reads CASSAGTEAFF. The CDR3 DNA follows: TGTGCCAGCAGCGCAGGGACTGAAGCTTTCTTT.

The chain has TRBV5-4 and TRBJ2-7; 7 bases are a match to TRBD1. V shed 4 bases, J shed 2 bases, and the junction held 6 bases outside the gene matches. The CDR3 runs to 14 residues. Germline V gene data show CDR1 as SGHNT and CDR2 as YYREEE (reference sequence). The CDR3 reads CASSLRDRTYEQYF. The CDR3 DNA sequence: TGTGCCAGCAGCCTCCGGGACAGAACCTACGAGCAGTACTTC.

This clonotype has just a few counts. This sequence joins TRBV2 and TRBJ2-3; maybe TRBD2 (6 bases). Trimming cost V 6 bases and J 1 base, with 11 bases left between them. CDR1 SNHLY and CDR2 FYNNEI come from the germline V gene. The length of the CDR3 is 14 residues. CDR3 nucleotide sequence: TGTGCCAGCAGCTTAGGCGGGGGCACAGATACGCAGTATTTT. This encodes CASSLGGGTDTQYF.

CDR3 coding DNA: TGCAGTGCTTCTACAGCGATTGACTATGGCTACACCTTC. This sequence encodes CSASTAIDYGYTF. The chain recombines TRBV20-1 with TRBJ1-2, with D unresolved. Germline CDR1 DFQATT, CDR2 SNEGSKA (reference sequence). Trimming removed 5 bases at V and 3 bases at J, with 13 bases between. The CDR3 runs to 13 residues.

V usage is TRBV7-7 and J usage is TRBJ2-7; TRBD2 matches at 7 bases. J lost 5 bases, V lost 5 bases, and 6 bases had no gene match. CDR1 and CDR2 from the germline V gene are SSHAT and FNYEAQ (reference sequence). The CDR3 contains 13 residues. The CDR3 DNA sequence: TGTGCCAGCAGCCCTTTTGCGGGGGACGAGCAGTACTTC. Its protein is CASSPFAGDEQYF.

By share, this clonotype ranks as medium-sized. J is TRBJ2-7 and V is TRBV7-9, with D perhaps TRBD1 or TRBD2 (5 bases each). V shed 5 bases and J shed 1 base, with 12 bases lying between them. The CDR3 length is 14 residues. CDR1 is SEHNR and CDR2 is FQNEAQ in the germline V gene (reference sequence). This chain's CDR3 is CASSAPGRSYEQYF. Written as DNA, the CDR3 is TGTGCCAGCAGCGCACCGGGACGGTCCTACGAGCAGTACTTC.

In its sample, this clonotype was seen many times. This sequence joins TRBV9 and TRBJ2-5; D is possibly TRBD1 (6 bases). V lost 3 bases, J lost 6 bases, and 18 bases lay in between. Germline V gene sequence: CDR1 SGDLS, CDR2 YYNGEE. This CDR3 has 15 amino acids. CDR3 DNA sequence: TGTGCCAGCAGCGGGGACCGGGACACTGGGAAGACCCAGTACTTC. It encodes CASSGDRDTGKTQYF.

On this clonotype: At one boundary the junction diverges from the germline segment, which might be a read error. The rearrangement links TRBV4-2 to TRBJ2-7; D might be TRBD1 or TRBD2, each matching 7 bases. Germline V lookup: CDR1 LGHNA, CDR2 YNFKEQ. This CDR3 is 14 amino acids long. CDR3 coding DNA: TGTGCCAGCAGCTTGGGAGGGGGCTCCTACGATCAGTACTTC. Translation gives CASSLGGGSYDQYF.

For this clonotype: An end of the junction differs from the germline gene, which may be a read error. The chain employs TRBV19 and TRBJ2-2, with TRBD2 as a possible D gene (5 bases). Germline V gene lookup returns CDR1 LNHDA and CDR2 SQIVND (reference sequence). This CDR3 has 12 amino acids. The CDR3 sequence: CASCHGTGKLFF. CDR3 in DNA: TGTGCCAGTTGTCACGGAACCGGGAAGCTGTTTTTT.

V and J are TRBV10-3 and TRBJ2-7; D unresolved. Looked up from germline, CDR1 is ENHRY and CDR2 is SYGVKD. V dropped 2 bases and J dropped 2 bases, with 7 bases sitting between them. This CDR3 has 13 amino acids. DNA of the CDR3: TGTGCCATCAGTGAGGTTGGCGCCTACGAGCAGTACTTC. Protein: CAISEVGAYEQYF.

Note on this clonotype: One junction end disagrees with the germline gene, perhaps due to a read error. The chain joins TRBV29-1 to TRBJ1-1; the D is unclear. The CDR3 runs to 11 residues. CDR1 and CDR2 (germline): SQVTM, ANQGSEA. For the CDR3, the DNA is TGCAGCGTTACCGAAACCGCCAGTGGGTACTTT. This encodes CSVTETASGYF.

The V gene is TRBV20-1, the J gene TRBJ2-5; TRBD1 matches 8 bases. The J call is doubtful: the DNA matches TRBJ2-7 better. Germline CDR1 is DFQATT and CDR2 is SNEGSKA (reference sequence). There are 15 residues in the CDR3. The CDR3 sequence: CSASDPGTGGSEQYF. In DNA form, the CDR3 reads TGCAGTGCTAGTGATCCCGGGACAGGAGGCTCCGAGCAGTACTTC.

The table lists this clonotype with a count of one. The rearrangement uses TRBV20-1 and TRBJ2-7, with TRBD1 matching 8 bases. The V and J ends lost 2 bases and 0 bases, in that order; junction bases with no gene match: 12. CDR1 is DFQATT, CDR2 SNEGSKA, per germline (reference sequence). The CDR3 consists of 17 residues. The CDR3, as DNA: TGCAGTGCTAGACCTTATGACAGGGGCCGAAGCTCCTACGAGCAGTACTTC. It translates to CSARPYDRGRSSYEQYF.